This T cell receptor (beta chain) originates from a study of T cell responses to AZD1222 COVID-19 vaccine. Across the whole study: Whether given at about 4 or about 12 weeks, second doses were pooled.

V gave up 1 base and J gave up 5 bases, with 6 bases separating them. Germline assignment: CDR1 KGHSH and CDR2 LQKENI. The CDR3 loop spans 12 amino acids. General study results and limits: Spike was spanned by vaccine-associated CD4 TCRs, which were dominant at 160-218 and 743-854. The breadth and depth of Spike-specific TCRs increased once two AZD1222 doses had been given. Baseline seropositives among AZD1222 recipients totaled only five to seven.

Assay used: immunoSEQ multiplex PCR; TCRdb lists only in-frame clones, some missing. Among under 85,000 clones listed, roughly 87% were seen once. A single count supports this clone. As yet, its antigen is unknown. The chain joins TRBV18 to TRBJ2-7; no definite D call. This specimen consisted of peripheral blood, obtained on day 0 of AZD1222 vaccination. This sequence originates from an adult in good health. CDR3 bases: TGTGCCAGCTCACCACGAACGAACGAGCAGTACTTC. Encoded protein: CASSPRTNEQYF.